This note documents a single T cell receptor (beta chain) sequence. Its antigen is as yet unknown. The data were produced by immunoSEQ multiplex PCR, yet TCRdb's version contains in-frame clones alone and is incomplete. Here the sample spans roughly 86,000 clones, about 85% being singletons. The data were taken from a study of radiation and T cells in renal cell carcinoma. V shed 4 bases, J shed 0 bases, and the junction held 17 bases outside the gene matches. Germline V gene lookup returns CDR1 SNHLY and CDR2 FYNNEI. The CDR3 is made up of 20 amino acids. Specified time point: blood 4 weeks post-SBRT, at nephrectomy. Documented treatment: 15 Gy SBRT to primary tumor, nephrectomy 4 weeks later. Blood was sampled at baseline, 2 weeks and 4 weeks after SBRT. General study points: In blood, top tumor clones expanded by 2 weeks, shrinking by 4.

This TCR was sampled from a man in his forties or fifties with renal cell carcinoma. The J gene is TRBJ1-4, the V gene TRBV2; 7 nucleotides align to TRBD1. Sequences were derived from blood, sampled from a patient whose treatment included radiotherapy and nephrectomy. The CDR3 DNA follows: TGTGCCAGCAGTGCGAAAAGAGAAGGGGACAGAGGCACAACTAATGAAAAACTGTTTTTT. This gives the protein CASSAKREGDRGTTNEKLFF.